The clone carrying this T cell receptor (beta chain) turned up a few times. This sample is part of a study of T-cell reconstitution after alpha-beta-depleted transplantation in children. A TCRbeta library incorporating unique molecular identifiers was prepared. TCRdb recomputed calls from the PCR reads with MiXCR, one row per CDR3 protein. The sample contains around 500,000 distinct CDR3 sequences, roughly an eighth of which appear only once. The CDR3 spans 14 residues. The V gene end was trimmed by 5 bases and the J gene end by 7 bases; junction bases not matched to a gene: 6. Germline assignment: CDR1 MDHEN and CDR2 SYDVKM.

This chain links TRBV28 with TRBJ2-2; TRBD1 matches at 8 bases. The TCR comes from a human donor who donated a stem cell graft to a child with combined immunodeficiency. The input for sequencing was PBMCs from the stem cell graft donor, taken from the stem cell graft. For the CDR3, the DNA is TGTGCCAGCAGTGCAGGGGGCATGGTCGGGGAGCTGTTTTTT. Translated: CASSAGGMVGELFF. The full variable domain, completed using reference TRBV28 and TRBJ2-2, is DVKVTQSSRYLVKRTGEKVFLECVQDMDHENMFWYRQDPGLGLRLIYFSYDVKMKEKGDIPEGYSVSREKKERFSLILESASTNQTSMYLCASSAGGMVGELFFGEGSRLTVL.